This is a list of T cell receptor beta chains from one sample in a study of T cells after posttransplantation cyclophosphamide. Profiling relied on immunoSEQ multiplex PCR, and the TCRdb table lists in-frame clones only, not all of them. Listed for the sample are roughly 45,000 clones, none seen a single time. Material for sequencing was PBMCs. All receptors come from a man aged 40-49 years in good health, CMV-negative, and a related stem cell transplant donor. CDR3s include the opening cysteine and the closing phenylalanine or tryptophan. A D gene is named only where the DNA matches it firmly. Clone size appears in some rows only: once, few, many, or a class for an expanded clone.

CDR3 DNA	CDR3 protein	D gene	V gene	J gene	clone size
TGTGCCAGCTCACCAGGGACAGGGTGGGATCAGCCCCAGCATTTT	CASSPGTGWDQPQHF	TRBD1	TRBV18	TRBJ1-5	many
TGTGCCAGCAGTCTGACAGGCACAGAAACCTACGAGCAGTACTTC	CASSLTGTETYEQYF	.	TRBV27	TRBJ2-7	many
TGTGCCAGCAGCTTATATGCGGGACCTAGCACAGATACGCAGTATTTT	CASSLYAGPSTDTQYF	.	TRBV7-2	TRBJ2-3	many
TGCGCCAGCAGTGAGTCGGGGACTACCCCAGGGACCCAGTACTTC	CASSESGTTPGTQYF	TRBD2	TRBV10-1	TRBJ2-5	many
TGTGCCAGTAGTCTAGGACTGACTCTCACAGATACGCAGTATTTT	CASSLGLTLTDTQYF	.	TRBV19	TRBJ2-3	many
TGTGCCAGCAGTCCTCTAGCGGGAGACGGCACCGGGGAGCTGTTTTTT	CASSPLAGDGTGELFF	TRBD2	TRBV6-4	TRBJ2-2	many
TGTGCCAGCACTCACCGTAGGGGGCGTTCGTACGAGCAGTACTTC	CASTHRRGRSYEQYF	TRBD1	TRBV6-1	TRBJ2-7	.
TGTGCCAGCACCCCAATCGGGGAGGAAAAACTGTTTTTT	CASTPIGEEKLFF	.	TRBV7-2	TRBJ1-4	many
TGCAGTGTGGCCGGGTATGAAGCTTTCTTT	CSVAGYEAFF	.	TRBV20-1	TRBJ1-1	many
TGCGCCAGCAGCCTGTCCACCGGTACCGTCGAGACCCAGTACTTC	CASSLSTGTVETQYF	.	TRBV5-1	TRBJ2-5	many
TGTGCCTGGAGGGGCTCCCCGGTGGGAGAGACCCAGTACTTC	CAWRGSPVGETQYF	.	TRBV30	TRBJ2-5	many
TGTGCCAGCGGGACAGGGGGTAACAATGAGCAGTTCTTC	CASGTGGNNEQFF	TRBD1	TRBV5-4	TRBJ2-1	many
TGTGCCAGCAGTCTTGACAGACCCCAAGAGACCCAGTACTTC	CASSLDRPQETQYF	.	TRBV6-1	TRBJ2-5	many
TGTGCCAGCAGCTTAGCCTCAGGGGGCGCGGGCGGGGAGCTGTTTTTT	CASSLASGGAGGELFF	TRBD1	TRBV7-2	TRBJ2-2	many
TGTGCCAGCAGCCTATTCGCGAACACCGGGGAGCTGTTTTTT	CASSLFANTGELFF	.	TRBV7-2	TRBJ2-2	many
TGTGCCAGCAGTCCGTCGGGGGAGCAAGAGACCCAGTACTTC	CASSPSGEQETQYF	.	TRBV27	TRBJ2-5	.
TGTGCCAGCAGTCCCTTGGCCGCGGGGTATGAAAAACTGTTTTTT	CASSPLAAGYEKLFF	.	TRBV27	TRBJ1-4	many
TGTGCCAGTAGTATAGATTCGGGGGGGAGCTCCTACAATGAGCAGTTCTTC	CASSIDSGGSSYNEQFF	TRBD2	TRBV19	TRBJ2-1	many
TGTGCCAGCTCACCGTCGGGACAGCGTTATGGCTACACCTTC	CASSPSGQRYGYTF	TRBD1	TRBV18	TRBJ1-2	many
TGTGCCTGGAGTGGAGCGGGAGGCGCCAACAATGAGCAGTTCTTC	CAWSGAGGANNEQFF	TRBD2	TRBV30	TRBJ2-1	many
TGTGCCAGCAGTTCCCTGGACAGGGGGAGGACAGATACGCAGTATTTT	CASSSLDRGRTDTQYF	TRBD1	TRBV27	TRBJ2-3	.
TGTGCCAGCAGTTTACGACAGGGCAATCAGCCCCAGCATTTT	CASSLRQGNQPQHF	.	TRBV27	TRBJ1-5	many
TGTGCCAGCAGCTTGACAGGGGCTACACCAGATACGCAGTATTTT	CASSLTGATPDTQYF	TRBD1	TRBV7-7	TRBJ2-3	many
TGTGCCAGCAGGGCCCAGGGGGACAGGGATTCACCCCTCCACTTT	CASRAQGDRDSPLHF	TRBD1	TRBV7-2	TRBJ1-6	few
TGTGCCAGCAGCTTCAGACAGGCTGATCAGCCCCAGCATTTT	CASSFRQADQPQHF	.	TRBV7-2	TRBJ1-5	many
TGTGCCAGTAGTCTGGGACAGGGTACCGGGGAGCTGTTTTTT	CASSLGQGTGELFF	TRBD1	TRBV19	TRBJ2-2	many
TGTGCCAGCAGTTTTGGGACAGTTGAAGCTTTCTTT	CASSFGTVEAFF	TRBD1	TRBV28	TRBJ1-1	many
TGTGCCAGCAGTGCAGGGGGAAATGAAAAACTGTTTTTT	CASSAGGNEKLFF	TRBD1	TRBV6-5	TRBJ1-4	.
TGTGCCAGCAGTTTGTCTAAGAACACTGAAGCTTTCTTT	CASSLSKNTEAFF	.	TRBV27	TRBJ1-1	many
TGTGCCTGCGACAGGGGAATGAACACTGAAGCTTTCTTT	CACDRGMNTEAFF	TRBD1	TRBV30	TRBJ1-1	many
TGTGCCAGCAGCGCAATAGGACTAGCGGGTAATGGGCAGTTCTTC	CASSAIGLAGNGQFF	TRBD2	TRBV5-4	TRBJ2-1	many
TGTGCCAGCAGGAAGGGGTTTGAGGGCTACACCTTC	CASRKGFEGYTF	.	TRBV2	TRBJ1-2	many
TGTGCCAGCAGTTTAACCGGGACAGGGACTTACAATGAGCAGTTCTTC	CASSLTGTGTYNEQFF	TRBD1	TRBV6-5	TRBJ2-1	many
TGTGCCAGCAGGCGGGGACAGGGTAGTGGCTACACCTTC	CASRRGQGSGYTF	TRBD1	TRBV5-6	TRBJ1-2	many
TGTGCCAGCAGCTCCGGTCGGGGGGTCCTCTCCTACGAGCAGTACTTC	CASSSGRGVLSYEQYF	TRBD2	TRBV5-8	TRBJ2-7	many
TGTGCCAGCAGCGGGAGTTGGGGGAACACTGAAGCTTTCTTT	CASSGSWGNTEAFF	.	TRBV5-5	TRBJ1-1	many
TGTGCCAGCAGTGACTCGAGCGGGAGGGGGGCCAACGTCCTGACTTTC	CASSDSSGRGANVLTF	TRBD2	TRBV6-4	TRBJ2-6	many
TGCGCCACCAAGGACAGGGGGACAGATACGCAGTATTTT	CATKDRGTDTQYF	TRBD1	TRBV5-1	TRBJ2-3	many
TGTGCCAGCAGCCCGGGGGGGCGCACAGATACGCAGTATTTT	CASSPGGRTDTQYF	TRBD2	TRBV7-2	TRBJ2-3	many
TGCGCCAGCAACCAGGCGGGATCCTACGAGCAGTACTTC	CASNQAGSYEQYF	.	TRBV5-1	TRBJ2-7	many
TGTGCCAGCAGTTTTCCCAGGGACAGTTCCGGGGAGCTGTTTTTT	CASSFPRDSSGELFF	TRBD1	TRBV28	TRBJ2-2	many
TGTTCTGGACATGAGGGACTAGCGGGATGGAATGAGCAGTTCTTC	CSGHEGLAGWNEQFF	TRBD2	TRBV7-9	TRBJ2-1	many
TGTGCCAGCAGTGAAAGGGCGGGAGGTACGTGGGGGACGCAGTATTTT	CASSERAGGTWGTQYF	TRBD2	TRBV6-1	TRBJ2-3	many
TGCAGTGTCCCGACAGGCCCAGGCTACACCTTC	CSVPTGPGYTF	.	TRBV20-1	TRBJ1-2	many
TGTGCCAGCTGCTCGATGGGGGACTACAACAATGAGCAGTTCTTC	CASCSMGDYNNEQFF	TRBD2	TRBV27	TRBJ2-1	many
TGCGCCAGCAGCTTGATACTAGCGGGAGGGGATGGTGAGCAGTTCTTC	CASSLILAGGDGEQFF	TRBD2	TRBV5-1	TRBJ2-1	many
TGTGCCAGCAGTCTCCGGACAGGGGGCGGTCAGCCCCAGCATTTT	CASSLRTGGGQPQHF	TRBD1	TRBV28	TRBJ1-5	many
TGTGCCAGCAGCGTAGAGCCACACAATGAGCAGTTCTTC	CASSVEPHNEQFF	.	TRBV9	TRBJ2-1	many
TGCGCCAGCAGCCAAGACAGTCGGCAGGGCGCTCAGCCCCAGCATTTT	CASSQDSRQGAQPQHF	.	TRBV4-3	TRBJ1-5	many
TGCGCCAGCAGCTCGACCTACGGACAGGTAGAGGAAAAACTGTTTTTT	CASSSTYGQVEEKLFF	TRBD1	TRBV5-1	TRBJ1-4	many
TGTGCCAGCAGCCGACGGACTAGCGGGAACTACGAGCAGTACTTC	CASSRRTSGNYEQYF	TRBD2	TRBV11-1	TRBJ2-7	many
TGTGCCAATCCAGACAGGCTAGGGACCCAAGAGACCCAGTACTTC	CANPDRLGTQETQYF	.	TRBV5-4	TRBJ2-5	many
TGTGCCAGCTCACCGTTCGGGACAGGGGCTAATGAAAAACTGTTTTTT	CASSPFGTGANEKLFF	TRBD1	TRBV18	TRBJ1-4	many
TGTGCCAGCAGCGTAGGTCCTAGCGGAGGGTACGAGCAGTACTTC	CASSVGPSGGYEQYF	TRBD2	TRBV9	TRBJ2-7	many
TGTGCCTGGAGCTCAGGGCACGGGGAGCTGTTTTTT	CAWSSGHGELFF	.	TRBV30	TRBJ2-2	many